This TCR beta chain derives from a study of identical twins. The V end was cut by 0 bases, the J end by 6 bases, with 9 bases between. This CDR3 contains 14 residues. Per the germline V gene, CDR1 is SGHNT and CDR2 is YENEEA. TCRdb re-analysed the 5' RACE reads in MiXCR, keeping a single row per CDR3 protein. The table records fewer than 450,000 distinct CDR3 sequences, 9% of them present only once. The sequencing sample was made of naive T cells sorted from blood. The receptor was derived from a woman between 50 and 59 years old in good health. The J gene is TRBJ2-4, the V gene TRBV11-3; D is undetermined. Written as DNA, the CDR3 is TGTGCCAGCAGCTTAGATCTCCAGAGAAACATTCAGTACTTC. This encodes CASSLDLQRNIQYF.